Listed below are T cell receptor beta chains from one sample, sequenced in a study of cytomegalovirus exposure and HLA in healthy donors. Sequencing used immunoSEQ multiplex PCR; TCRdb keeps in-frame clones, though not all of them. The sample records about 140,000 clones, about three quarters being singletons. Sequences were obtained from PBMCs. These receptors were collected from a man between 18 and 29 years old in good health and CMV-seronegative. CDR3s include the opening cysteine and the closing phenylalanine or tryptophan. D genes are given only for firm matches. Expanded clones are given a class, and other clones once, few, many or no size at all.

J | V | D | size | CDR3
TRBJ1-2 | TRBV27 | TRBD1 | NA | CASSATGAYGYTF
TRBJ2-7 | TRBV10-3 | TRBD1 | NA | CAISESDRDVSYEQYF
TRBJ2-7 | TRBV4-2 | TRBD1 | once | CASSQERGRQYEQYF
TRBJ2-7 | TRBV27 | TRBD2 | NA | CASSLGASGAEQYF
TRBJ2-1 | TRBV5-6 | TRBD2 | NA | CASSLTSGGSYNEQFF
NA | TRBV6-5 | NA | NA | CASSFSRRGEQYF
TRBJ2-3 | TRBV12-2 | NA | NA | CASRRVCGMSTDTQYF
TRBJ1-1 | TRBV18 | NA | NA | CASSPTGYVGTEAFF
TRBJ1-5 | TRBV2 | NA | NA | CASSDREGQPQHF
NA | TRBV7-9 | NA | NA | CASSLAGSSEQYF
TRBJ2-7 | TRBV6-1 | NA | NA | CASSEAKSGAYEQYF
TRBJ1-1 | TRBV6-6 | NA | NA | CASSSMTVNTEAFF
TRBJ2-3 | TRBV19 | TRBD2 | NA | CASSISGRSGDTQYF
TRBJ1-2 | TRBV10-1 | NA | NA | CASSPSGSYGYTF
TRBJ1-4 | TRBV19 | NA | NA | CASSMSQGTEKLFF
TRBJ2-2 | TRBV11-3 | TRBD1 | NA | CASSFGQGNGELFF
TRBJ2-5 | TRBV6-1 | TRBD2 | NA | CASSVIAGALQETQYF
TRBJ1-2 | TRBV29-1 | NA | NA | CSVEDLGGGYTF
TRBJ2-3 | TRBV6-5 | NA | NA | CASSYTGTQYF
TRBJ2-6 | TRBV27 | TRBD1 | NA | CASSRDRNSGANVLTF
TRBJ2-7 | TRBV2 | TRBD1 | NA | CASRTTGGEQYF
TRBJ2-1 | TRBV11-2 | NA | NA | CASSLRYNEQFF
TRBJ2-7 | TRBV27 | TRBD2 | NA | CASSFGSGSSYEQYF
TRBJ1-1 | TRBV13 | NA | few | CASSLGQGGPEAFF
TRBJ1-2 | TRBV7-3 | TRBD1 | NA | CASSKDRTGDYGYTF
TRBJ2-1 | TRBV9 | TRBD2 | few | CASSVVAGASNEQFF
TRBJ1-1 | TRBV6-1 | TRBD1 | few | CASSLKQGAGAEAFF
TRBJ1-1 | TRBV2 | NA | few | CASIGTEAFF
TRBJ1-2 | TRBV6-5 | TRBD1 | once | CASSPRRTGLNGYTF